These 30 T cell receptor beta chains were all obtained from the same sample, sequenced in a study of siplizumab effects on memory and regulatory T cells. The data were produced by immunoSEQ multiplex PCR, yet TCRdb's version contains in-frame clones alone and is incomplete. The sample lists approximately 98,000 clones; around 94% were seen once. The sample taken for sequencing was non-Treg CD4+ T cells sorted from blood. These receptors came from a human donor in good health.

J is TRBJ2-5 and V is TRBV12-5; 9 bases map to TRBD2. The germline V gene encodes CDR1 LGHNT and CDR2 FRNRAP. CDR3 size: 17 residues. The ends lost 7 bases at V and 1 base at J; junction bases unmatched: 13. Here the CDR3 DNA reads TGTGCTAGTGCCCCTAGGGGCGGGAGGGCATCCCAAGAGACCCAGTACTTC. This sequence encodes CASAPRGGRASQETQYF.

The chain uses TRBV4-1 and TRBJ2-3; 9 bases align to TRBD2. CDR3 length: 19 residues. Germline-derived CDR1 and CDR2 are MGHRA and YSYEKL. J was trimmed by 1 base and V by 1 base; bases with no gene match: 12. CDR3 DNA sequence: TGCGCCAGCAGCCAAGCGGCTAGCGGGACGGGTCGTGGCACAGATACGCAGTATTTT. It specifies CASSQAASGTGRGTDTQYF.

The chain combines TRBV7-8 with TRBJ1-2; D ambiguous. V lost 2 bases and J lost 4, with 17 bases in between. CDR1 and CDR2 from the germline V gene are SGHVS and FQNEAQ. CDR3 size: 16 residues. The CDR3 region has the DNA TGTGCCAGCAGCTTATCCGTGACACTCCCGGGCTATGGCTACACCTTC. It translates to CASSLSVTLPGYGYTF.

J is TRBJ2-7 and V is TRBV11-3; D may be TRBD1 (5 bases). The CDR3 contains 15 residues. V dropped 1 base and J dropped 0 bases, with 10 bases sitting between them. The germline CDR1 and CDR2 sequences are SGHNT and YENEEA. The CDR3 bases are TGTGCCAGCAGCTTAGCTGGGGCCAGCTCCTACGAGCAGTACTTC. Its protein is CASSLAGASSYEQYF. Full variable domain (rest looked up from reference TRBV11-3 and TRBJ2-7): EAGVVQSPRYKIIEKKQPVAFWCNPISGHNTLYWYLQNLGQGPELLIRYENEEAVDDSQLPKDRFSAERLKGVDSTLKIQPAELGDSAVYLCASSLAGASSYEQYFGPGTRLTVT.

The chain has TRBV9 and TRBJ2-1; a possible D gene is TRBD2 (5 bases). CDR1 is SGDLS and CDR2 is YYNGEE in the germline V gene. The CDR3 covers 13 residues. V lost 2 bases to trimming and J lost 9 bases, with 12 bases between them. CDR3 sequence (DNA): TGTGCCAGCAGCGTGATAGAGGGCAGTGAGCAGTTCTTC. Residues: CASSVIEGSEQFF.

The chain has TRBV5-4 and TRBJ2-7, with D uncertain. Germline CDR1 SGHNT, CDR2 YYREEE (reference sequence). The V gene lost 3 bases and the J gene lost 0 bases, with 10 bases spanning the gap. This CDR3 is 14 amino acids long. The CDR3 is CASSSYYSSYEQYF. The CDR3 DNA follows: TGTGCCAGCAGCTCGTACTATAGCTCCTACGAGCAGTACTTC.

The chain couples TRBV11-1 to TRBJ2-2; D is undetermined. Germline V gene lookup returns CDR1 SGHAT and CDR2 FQDESV (reference sequence). The CDR3 loop spans 15 amino acids. The ends were cut back, 2 bases at V and 4 bases at J, with 11 bases in the middle. The CDR3 DNA sequence: TGTGCCAGCAGCTTAAAACCAAGGCCCACCGGGGAGCTGTTTTTT. Translation gives CASSLKPRPTGELFF.

J is TRBJ2-3 and V is TRBV9; the D is unclear. This CDR3 region has 14 residues. Trimming took off 0 bases at V and 1 base at J, with 6 bases between the two ends. Germline-derived CDR1 and CDR2 are SGDLS and YYNGEE. CDR3 in DNA: TGTGCCAGCAGCGTAGCGTGGGGCACAGATACGCAGTATTTT. Its translation is CASSVAWGTDTQYF. The full variable domain, with the rest looked up from reference TRBV9 and TRBJ2-3, is DSGVTQTPKHLITATGQRVTLRCSPRSGDLSVYWYQQSLDQGLQFLIQYYNGEERAKGNILERFSAQQFPDLHSELNLSSLELGDSALYFCASSVAWGTDTQYFGPGTRLTVL.

This clone appeared once. For the CDR3, the DNA is TGTGCCAGCAGCCAGCTACTTACCCTCACAGATACGCAGTATTTT. Amino acids: CASSQLLTLTDTQYF. The rearrangement uses TRBV4-2 and TRBJ2-3; D remains ambiguous. Germline CDR1 reads LGHNA; CDR2 reads YNFKEQ. V was cut by 3 bases and J by 2 bases, with 12 bases left in between. The CDR3 runs to 15 residues.

The rearrangement uses TRBV5-6 and TRBJ2-5; D may match TRBD1 or TRBD2 (5 bases each). With 0 bases removed from V and 5 bases from J, the gap between germline ends came to 11 bases. CDR1 SGHDT and CDR2 YYEEEE come from the germline V gene. There are 14 residues in the CDR3. The CDR3 sequence is CASSLGGARETQYF. The CDR3 DNA reads as TGTGCCAGCAGCTTGGGAGGGGCGCGGGAGACCCAGTACTTC.

The chain recombines TRBV6-5 with TRBJ1-2; tentatively, D is TRBD1 (6 bases). This CDR3 has 14 residues. V dropped 5 bases and J dropped 2 bases, with 12 bases sitting between them. CDR1 is MNHEY, CDR2 SVGAGI, per germline. The CDR3 DNA reads TGTGCCAGCAGTAACAGGGACGGGAACTATGGCTACACCTTC. Residues: CASSNRDGNYGYTF.

The rearrangement links TRBV7-8 to TRBJ2-3, with no clear D. Trimming removed 1 base at V and 2 bases at J, with 7 bases between. This CDR3 spans 14 amino acids. Germline V lookup: CDR1 SGHVS, CDR2 FQNEAQ. CDR3: CASSLVLNTDTQYF. In DNA form, the CDR3 reads TGTGCCAGCAGCTTAGTTCTTAACACAGATACGCAGTATTTT.

This clone has just one count. The CDR3 nucleotides read TGTGCCAGCAGCTTACTCGGCGGCTGGAGCTCCTACGAGCAGTACTTC. It specifies CASSLLGGWSSYEQYF. V usage is TRBV7-9 and J usage is TRBJ2-7; D unresolved. Between the trimmed V and J ends, which lost 2 bases and 0 bases, there was a span of 14 bases. The CDR3 runs 16 residues. The germline CDR1 and CDR2 sequences are SEHNR and FQNEAQ (reference sequence). The whole variable domain, remainder taken from reference TRBV7-9 and TRBJ2-7, is DTGVSQNPRHKITKRGQNVTFRCDPISEHNRLYWYRQTLGQGPEFLTYFQNEAQLEKSRLLSDRFSAERPKGSFSTLEIQRTEQGDSAMYLCASSLLGGWSSYEQYFGPGTRLTVT.

The chain carries TRBV28 and TRBJ2-2; 8 bases fit TRBD1. The CDR3 is 16 residues long. The V segment lost 2 bases and the J segment 9 bases; nucleotides outside the gene matches: 11. The germline V gene has CDR1 MDHEN and CDR2 SYDVKM. The CDR3 region has the DNA TGTGCCAGCAGTTTACTGGACAGGGCCGGGGGCCGGGAGCTGTTTTTT. Its protein is CASSLLDRAGGRELFF.

V usage is TRBV18 and J usage is TRBJ1-5; TRBD1 matches 8 bases. CDR3 length: 15 residues. With V trimmed by 4 bases and J by 7 bases, 9 bases remained unmatched. Germline-derived CDR1 and CDR2 are KGHSH and LQKENI. The CDR3 reads CASSQQGVTGQPQHF. The CDR3 DNA sequence: TGTGCCAGCTCACAACAGGGGGTCACAGGCCAGCCCCAGCATTTT.

The V gene is TRBV14, the J gene TRBJ2-1, with D possibly being TRBD2 (5 bases). CDR3 length equals 13 residues. The V and J ends lost 10 bases and 4 bases respectively, with 14 bases between them. CDR1 SGHDN and CDR2 FVKESK come from the germline V gene. CDR3 residues: CATGNSLYNEQFF. DNA for the CDR3: TGTGCCACCGGGAACAGCCTGTACAATGAGCAGTTCTTC.

The rearrangement uses TRBV7-3 and TRBJ2-3, with D perhaps matching TRBD1 or TRBD2 (6 bases each). This CDR3 spans 20 amino acids. Germline V gives CDR1 SGHTA, CDR2 FQGTGA. Trimming pared 4 bases from V and 0 bases from J, leaving 26 bases between. The CDR3 spells CASSSSIRGPLSHSTDTQYF. DNA of the CDR3: TGTGCCAGCAGCTCCTCGATCCGGGGGCCACTGTCACATAGCACAGATACGCAGTATTTT.

V gene TRBV18 combines with J gene TRBJ2-1; 7 nucleotides line up with TRBD1. The CDR3 is 19 amino acids. The trim removed 2 bases at V and 2 bases at J, leaving 15 bases unmatched. From germline, CDR1 is KGHSH and CDR2 LQKENI. The CDR3 region has the DNA TGTGCCAGCTCACCATTGGGTCCGATGAGACAGGGTACCTACAATGAGCAGTTCTTC. Encoded protein: CASSPLGPMRQGTYNEQFF.

The V call is TRBV27, the J call TRBJ2-7; 13 bases align to TRBD2. The CDR3 is 20 residues long. J lost 7 bases, V lost 11 bases, and 29 bases had no gene match. CDR1 and CDR2 (germline): MNHEY, SMNVEV (reference sequence). DNA of the CDR3: TGTGCCTCTTGCGCCCACCCCGGGACTAGCGGGACCCCGCTCCCCCTGGAGCAGTACTTC. Residues: CASCAHPGTSGTPLPLEQYF.

The chain couples TRBV4-1 to TRBJ2-7; D is undetermined. Germline assignment: CDR1 MGHRA and CDR2 YSYEKL. Trimming shortened V by 0 bases and J by 6 bases, and 9 bases separated the two germline ends. CDR3 length: 13 amino acids. The CDR3 sequence: CASSQEGVSEQYF. For the CDR3, the DNA is TGCGCCAGCAGCCAAGAAGGAGTTTCCGAGCAGTACTTC.

This chain links TRBV7-8 with TRBJ2-3; perhaps D is TRBD1 or TRBD2 (6 bases each). The CDR3 has 11 residues. Germline V gene sequence: CDR1 SGHVS, CDR2 FQNEAQ. The V gene lost 6 bases and the J gene lost 13 bases, with 14 bases spanning the gap. The CDR3 loop is CASRLGGEKYF. The CDR3 bases are TGTGCCAGCAGACTCGGGGGCGAGAAGTATTTT.

The rearrangement uses TRBV19 and TRBJ2-5, with 7 nucleotides matching TRBD1. Matching the DNA end better, TRBJ2-7 makes the J call doubtful. This CDR3 has 12 amino acids. Germline CDR1 reads LNHDA; CDR2 reads SQIVND (reference sequence). As DNA, the CDR3 is TGTGCCAGTAGTCCCCAGGGGGACGAGCAGTACTTC. Protein: CASSPQGDEQYF.

V gene TRBV6-4 combines with J gene TRBJ1-1, with D maybe TRBD1 (6 bases). CDR3 length equals 15 residues. Looked up from germline, CDR1 is MRHNA and CDR2 is SNTAGT. The V gene lost 6 bases and the J gene lost 4 bases, with 18 bases spanning the gap. CDR3 coding DNA: TGTGCCAGCAGAACATGGGGGCGCGAGGGCACTGAAGCTTTCTTT. Its protein is CASRTWGREGTEAFF.

The chain joins TRBV7-9 to TRBJ2-3; 7 nucleotides align to TRBD1. This CDR3 comprises 12 residues. The trim removed 5 bases at V and 4 bases at J, leaving 0 bases unmatched. Germline-derived CDR1 and CDR2 are SEHNR and FQNEAQ (reference sequence). The CDR3 is CASSDRADTQYF. DNA of the CDR3: TGTGCCAGCAGCGACAGGGCAGATACGCAGTATTTT. Together with reference TRBV7-9 and TRBJ2-3, the CDR3 gives the full variable domain: DTGVSQNPRHKITKRGQNVTFRCDPISEHNRLYWYRQTLGQGPEFLTYFQNEAQLEKSRLLSDRFSAERPKGSFSTLEIQRTEQGDSAMYLCASSDRADTQYFGPGTRLTVL.

J is TRBJ1-2 and V is TRBV18, with D possibly matching TRBD1 (6 bases). In germline, CDR1 is KGHSH, CDR2 LQKENI. Trimming stripped 0 bases from V and 7 bases from J, with 21 bases between. This CDR3 spans 17 amino acids. The DNA for the CDR3 is TGTGCCAGCTCACCACCATCGGGGGCCCCTGGTTTGGGTGGCTACACCTTC. The encoded protein is CASSPPSGAPGLGGYTF.

This chain joins TRBV19 and TRBJ1-1; D is possibly TRBD1 (5 bases). Trimming pared 2 bases from V and 1 base from J, leaving 8 bases between. Germline CDR1 reads LNHDA; CDR2 reads SQIVND (reference sequence). The CDR3 loop spans 14 amino acids. The CDR3 loop reads CASSIRRGNTEAFF. CDR3 nucleotides: TGTGCCAGTAGTATAAGGAGGGGGAACACTGAAGCTTTCTTT.

The chain combines TRBV13 with TRBJ2-2, with TRBD2 matching over 9 bases. Unmatched junction bases numbered 2, after V lost 1 base and J lost 8 bases. Germline V gives CDR1 PRHDT, CDR2 FYEKMQ (reference sequence). There are 14 residues in the CDR3. As DNA, the CDR3 is TGTGCCAGCAGCTTAGCTAGCGGGACTGGGGAGCTGTTTTTT. It yields the protein CASSLASGTGELFF. The variable domain in full, completed from reference TRBV13 and TRBJ2-2, reads AAGVIQSPRHLIKEKRETATLKCYPIPRHDTVYWYQQGPGQDPQFLISFYEKMQSDKGSIPDRFSAQQFSDYHSELNMSSLELGDSALYFCASSLASGTGELFFGEGSRLTVL.

This chain uses TRBV4-2 with TRBJ2-1; 10 bases align to TRBD2. The germline gives CDR1 LGHNA, CDR2 YNFKEQ. The CDR3 extends over 16 amino acids. Unmatched junction bases numbered 6, after V lost 1 base and J lost 6 bases. The CDR3 nucleotides are TGTGCCAGCAGCCAAGGGTCGAGCGGGAGGGCCAATGAGCAGTTCTTC. Its translation: CASSQGSSGRANEQFF.

The rearrangement links TRBV30 to TRBJ2-6; possible D gene TRBD1, 6 bases. With 8 bases removed from V and 0 bases from J, the gap between germline ends came to 11 bases. The CDR3 totals 14 residues. Germline lookup yields CDR1 GTSNPN and CDR2 SVGIG (reference sequence). As DNA, the CDR3 is TGTGCCCGGGACACCGACTCTGGGGCCAACGTCCTGACTTTC. This encodes CARDTDSGANVLTF. Variable domain in full (rest from reference TRBV30 and TRBJ2-6): SQTIHQWPATLVQPVGSPLSLECTVEGTSNPNLYWYRQAAGRGLQLLFYSVGIGQISSEVPQNLSASRPQDRQFILSSKKLLLSDSGFYLCARDTDSGANVLTFGAGSRLTVL.

The chain joins TRBV9 to TRBJ2-7, with 9 bases matching TRBD2. The J segment lost 4 bases and the V segment lost 6 bases, leaving 8 bases of the junction unmatched. The V gene's germline CDR1 is SGDLS and CDR2 YYNGEE. The CDR3 consists of 14 residues. The CDR3, as DNA: TGTGCCAGCAACCCTGCGGGAGGGCAATACGAGCAGTACTTC. Protein: CASNPAGGQYEQYF.